The text below deals with one T cell receptor beta chain. Libraries were prepared by immunoSEQ multiplex PCR; TCRdb keeps only in-frame clonotypes and omits some of them. The table lists more than 300,000 clones, about nine tenths of them singletons. The CDR3 sequence is 13 residues long. Germline V gene sequence: CDR1 LNHDA, CDR2 SQIVND (reference sequence). Trimming stripped 4 bases from V and 8 bases from J, with 14 bases between. The sample is drawn from a study of blood T cell repertoires in COVID-19. Turning to the study itself: COVID-19 samples, acute and convalescent, were from the United States, Italy and Spain.

This TCR was recovered from a woman aged 30 to 39 who had recovered from COVID-19. This rearrangement joins TRBV19 to TRBJ1-1, with D perhaps matching TRBD1 (6 bases). The sample taken for sequencing was PBMCs or T cells enriched from blood (not recorded which). The CDR3 reads CASSKGGGTEAFF. The CDR3 coding sequence is TGTGCCAGTAGTAAAGGGGGGGGAACCGAAGCTTTCTTT. Full variable domain (outside the CDR3, taken from reference TRBV19 and TRBJ1-1): DGGITQSPKYLFRKEGQNVTLSCEQNLNHDAMYWYRQDPGQGLRLIYYSQIVNDFQKGDIAEGYSVSREKKESFPLTVTSAQKNPTAFYLCASSKGGGTEAFFGQGTRLTVV.